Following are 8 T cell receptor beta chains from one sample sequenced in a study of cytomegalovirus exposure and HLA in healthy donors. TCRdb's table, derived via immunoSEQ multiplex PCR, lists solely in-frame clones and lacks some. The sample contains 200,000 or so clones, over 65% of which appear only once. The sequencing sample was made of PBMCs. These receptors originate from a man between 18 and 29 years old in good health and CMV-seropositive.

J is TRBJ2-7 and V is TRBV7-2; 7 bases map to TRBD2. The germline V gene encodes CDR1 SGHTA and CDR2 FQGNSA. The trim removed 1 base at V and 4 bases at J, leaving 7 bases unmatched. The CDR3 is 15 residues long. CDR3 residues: CASSLGEGGPYEQYF. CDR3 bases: TGTGCCAGCAGCTTAGGGGAGGGAGGGCCTTACGAGCAGTACTTC.

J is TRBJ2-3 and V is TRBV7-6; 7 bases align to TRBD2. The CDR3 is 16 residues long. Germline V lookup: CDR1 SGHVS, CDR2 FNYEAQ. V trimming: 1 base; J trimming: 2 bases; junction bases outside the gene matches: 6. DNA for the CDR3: TGTGCCAGCAGCTTAGGCGGGGGTCTGGTCACAGATACGCAGTATTTT. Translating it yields CASSLGGGLVTDTQYF.

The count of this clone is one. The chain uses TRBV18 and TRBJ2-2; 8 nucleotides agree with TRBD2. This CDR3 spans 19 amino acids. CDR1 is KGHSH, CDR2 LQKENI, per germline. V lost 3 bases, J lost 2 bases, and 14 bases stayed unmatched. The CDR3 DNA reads TGTGCCAGCTCACCGCTCCCTCGTGCGGGAGGCCCTAACACCGGGGAGCTGTTTTTT. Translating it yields CASSPLPRAGGPNTGELFF.

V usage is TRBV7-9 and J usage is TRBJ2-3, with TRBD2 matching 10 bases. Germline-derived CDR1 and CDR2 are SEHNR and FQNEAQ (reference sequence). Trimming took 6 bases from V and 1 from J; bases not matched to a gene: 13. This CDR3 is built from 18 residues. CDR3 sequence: CASRDSGRRYKGTDTQYF. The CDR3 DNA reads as TGTGCCAGCAGGGATAGCGGGAGGAGGTATAAGGGCACAGATACGCAGTATTTT.

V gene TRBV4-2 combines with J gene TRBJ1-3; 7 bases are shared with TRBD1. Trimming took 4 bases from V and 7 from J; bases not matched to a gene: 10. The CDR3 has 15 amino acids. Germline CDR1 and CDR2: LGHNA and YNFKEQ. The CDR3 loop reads CASSRGTGTDNTIYF. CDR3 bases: TGTGCCAGCAGCCGCGGAACCGGGACAGATAACACCATATATTTT.

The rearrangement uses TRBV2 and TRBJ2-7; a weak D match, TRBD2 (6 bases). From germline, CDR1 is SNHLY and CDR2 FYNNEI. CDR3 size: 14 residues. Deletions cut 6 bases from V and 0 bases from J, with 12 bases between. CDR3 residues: CASSSGVSSYEQYF. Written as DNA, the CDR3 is TGTGCCAGCAGCTCGGGGGTTAGCTCCTACGAGCAGTACTTC.

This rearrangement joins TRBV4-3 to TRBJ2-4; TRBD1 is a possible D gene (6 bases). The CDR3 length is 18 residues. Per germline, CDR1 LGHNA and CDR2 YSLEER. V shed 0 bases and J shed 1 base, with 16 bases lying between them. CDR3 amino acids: CASSQDPPFQGAKNIQYF. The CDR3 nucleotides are TGCGCCAGCAGCCAAGACCCACCATTCCAGGGGGCCAAAAACATTCAGTACTTC.

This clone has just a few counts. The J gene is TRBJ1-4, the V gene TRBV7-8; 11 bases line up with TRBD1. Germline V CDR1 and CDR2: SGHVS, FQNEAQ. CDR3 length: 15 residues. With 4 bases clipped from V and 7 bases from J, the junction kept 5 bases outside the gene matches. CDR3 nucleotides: TGTGCCAGCAGCTCCCGGACAGGGGGCGGTGAAAAACTGTTTTTT. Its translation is CASSSRTGGGEKLFF. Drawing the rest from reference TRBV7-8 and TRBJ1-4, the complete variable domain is GAGVSQSPRYKVAKRGQDVALRCDPISGHVSLFWYQQALGQGPEFLTYFQNEAQLDKSGLPSDRFFAERPEGSVSTLKIQRTQQEDSAVYLCASSSRTGGGEKLFFGSGTQLSVL.